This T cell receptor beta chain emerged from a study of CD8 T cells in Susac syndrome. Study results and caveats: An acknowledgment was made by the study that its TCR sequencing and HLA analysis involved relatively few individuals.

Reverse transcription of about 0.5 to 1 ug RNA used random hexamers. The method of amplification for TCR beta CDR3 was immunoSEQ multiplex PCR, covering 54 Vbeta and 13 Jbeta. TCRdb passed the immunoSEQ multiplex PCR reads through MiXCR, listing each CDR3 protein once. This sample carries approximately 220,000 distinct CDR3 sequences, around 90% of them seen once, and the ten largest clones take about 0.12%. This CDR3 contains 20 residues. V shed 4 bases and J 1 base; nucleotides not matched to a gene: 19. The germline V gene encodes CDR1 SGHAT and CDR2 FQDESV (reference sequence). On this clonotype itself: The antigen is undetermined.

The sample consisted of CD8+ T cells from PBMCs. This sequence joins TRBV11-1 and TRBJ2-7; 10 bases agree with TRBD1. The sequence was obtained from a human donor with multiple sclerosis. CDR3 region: CASSSGQGDMAGGLSYEQYF. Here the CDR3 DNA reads TGTGCCAGCAGCTCAGGACAGGGGGATATGGCGGGAGGCCTTTCCTACGAGCAGTACTTC.